This T cell receptor (beta chain) was sequenced in a study of T cell repertoires in cytomegalovirus infection. This clonotype was seen only a few times. Its specificity is unknown. TCRdb reprocessed the reads via MiXCR and lists one record per CDR3 protein. The sample has around 900,000 distinct CDR3 sequences; approximately 31% are singletons. The TCR originated in a human donor in good health (CMV status not recorded). Some clones in this sample may be carry-over from other donors' samples. Source: cultured CD8+ T cells from PBMCs, taken from culture after CMV antigen stimulation.

Here the CDR3 reads CASSYSETAALEEDTQYF. The CDR3 DNA reads TGTGCCAGCAGTTACTCGGAAACAGCGGCCCTGGAGGAGGATACGCAGTATTTT. The V and J genes are TRBV6-6 and TRBJ2-3; D may be TRBD2 (5 bases). V dropped 0 bases and J dropped 6 bases, with 22 bases sitting between them. The CDR3 has 18 amino acids. Germline CDR1 is MNHNY and CDR2 is SVGAGI (reference sequence).